This TCR beta chain was identified in a study of blood T cell repertoires in COVID-19 (dated by TCRdb to between 2020 and 2021). The study in broad terms: The collaborator samples originated in the United States, Italy and Spain and spanned the acute and convalescent phases of COVID-19. Sample metadata almost always included a de-identified subject ID, COVID-19 status, age in years and sex. The samples were drawn from two sources: the first 160 participants of the ongoing ImmuneRACE study, and over 1,000 subjects contributed by 6 global collaborators. The prospective study material was composed of cDNA or gDNA derived from T cells, B-cell-depleted T cells, or PBMCs. The repertoires were released in a freely available public database intended as a resource for research on the immune response to SARS-CoV-2. Where HLA class I and class II types were available, the types were taken from metadata supplied by the sample provider, not from assay-based typing. The dataset comprised deeply sampled blood TCRbeta repertoires from subjects exposed to, actively infected with, or recovered from COVID-19. Results and caveats for the whole study, not just this receptor: How much clinical and demographic metadata was included differed by source and by participant, and the metadata was provided uncurated.

The CDR3 has 16 amino acids, counting the end cysteine and phenylalanine. The CDR3 DNA has 48 bases and is translated from base 1. V drops 5 bases and J drops 4 bases, leaving 18 bases in between. The germline V gene (reference sequence) provides CDR1 SEHNR and CDR2 FQNEAQ. Each collaborating institution followed its own protocols to collect whole blood in K2EDTA tubes. For TCRbeta analysis, collaborators shipped samples as frozen whole blood, isolated PBMCs, or DNA extracted from either of those sample types. The immunoSEQ Assay, a bias-controlled multiplex PCR, was used to amplify TCRbeta CDR3 regions from genomic DNA. In the source study's methods: The number of nucleated cells in each sample was estimated from the amplification of reference gene primers within the assay. Sequence reads were collapsed and filtered to measure the absolute abundance of every unique TCRbeta CDR3 rearrangement. Productive Simpson clonality was computed per sample as the square root of Simpson's diversity index over productive rearrangements. Sourced from immuneACCESS, this table was stored by TCRdb with only in-frame sequences that have V and J called. A share of the clones is absent; for the studies checked, an unresolved V gene accounts for under half, and the remainder has no known explanation. Clone size and the V and J calls come from that table; the DNA yielded D and trimming. In all, the sample holds over 70,000 clones, and about 86% of those were seen once. The top ten clonotypes cover 15% to 20% of the sample.

As concerns this clone: The antigen it binds to is not known. The sample holds no much larger clone one base away, and base qualities are not on file.

The TCR sequence derives from a human donor in a cohort sampled during active COVID-19. The sequenced sample was peripheral blood. In this chain, TRBV7-9 is recombined with TRBJ2-1, and the D gene may be TRBD1, 7 bases matching. The base sequence is TGTGCCAGCAGCGCCGCCAGGGGGGCTTTTTACAATGAGCAGTTCTTC. Its translation reads: CASSAARGAFYNEQFF.